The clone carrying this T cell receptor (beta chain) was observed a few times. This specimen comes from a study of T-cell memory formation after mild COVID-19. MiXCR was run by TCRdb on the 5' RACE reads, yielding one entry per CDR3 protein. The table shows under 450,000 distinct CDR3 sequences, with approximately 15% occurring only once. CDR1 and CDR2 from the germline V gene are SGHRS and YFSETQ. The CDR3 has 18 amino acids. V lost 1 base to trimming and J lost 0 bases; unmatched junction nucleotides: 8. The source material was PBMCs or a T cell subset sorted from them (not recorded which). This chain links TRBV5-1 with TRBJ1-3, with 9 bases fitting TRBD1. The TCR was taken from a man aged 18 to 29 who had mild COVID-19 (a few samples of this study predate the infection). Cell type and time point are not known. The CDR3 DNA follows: TGCGCCAGCAGCTTGACCCCAGGACAGGGGTCCTCTGGAAACACCATATATTTT. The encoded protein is CASSLTPGQGSSGNTIYF.